The clone carrying this T cell receptor (beta chain) was detected once. This table comes from immunoSEQ multiplex PCR, and its TCRdb copy is limited to in-frame clones, with some not included. The table lists under 200,000 clones, 82% of them singletons. Trimming cost V 2 bases and J 9 bases, with 19 bases left between them. The CDR3 is 15 residues long. Germline V gene lookup returns CDR1 LGHNT and CDR2 FRNRAP. This record comes from a study of blood T cell repertoires in COVID-19. Sample: PBMCs or T cells enriched from blood (not recorded which). This clonotype originated in a man aged 60 to 69 who had recovered from COVID-19. This sequence joins TRBV12-5 and TRBJ2-5; D perhaps matches TRBD2 (7 bases). CDR3 DNA sequence: TGTGCTAGTGGTTTGCCCCCCGCGGGGGACAAGCCCCAGTACTTC. Protein: CASGLPPAGDKPQYF.